Listed here is a single TCR beta chain. Its antigen remains unidentified. For the diagnoses, clinical symptoms, serum thyroxine and TRAb, thyroid ultrasound and orbital computed tomography were used. RNA transcripts were the template for amplifying TCR beta CDR3 regions. Using the HTBI primer set, a first-round RT-PCR was run on the TCR CDR3. TCRdb re-called the multiplex PCR reads with MiXCR, one entry per CDR3 protein. The sample lists approximately 560,000 distinct CDR3 sequences; roughly 46% were seen once. This specimen belongs to a study of T cells in Graves' hyperthyroidism and ophthalmopathy. Broader study findings: Ophthalmopathy was predicted by the model a median of approximately 6 months ahead of onset. Most thyroid clonotypes expanded above 0.001 appeared in blood too. Ophthalmopathy and stable hyperthyroidism were told apart by a 13 V-J model.

The CDR3 is 16 residues long. Trimming removed 7 bases from V and 0 bases from J, with 16 bases in between. This chain links TRBV12-3 or TRBV12-4 with TRBJ1-3; a weak D match, TRBD1 (5 bases). This receptor was identified in a woman aged 18-29 years with Graves' hyperthyroidism. The sequencing sample was made of peripheral blood or thyroid tissue (not recorded which). This CDR3 reads CASISGSVLSGNTIYF. DNA of the CDR3: TGTGCCAGCATCTCAGGGTCAGTTCTCTCTGGAAACACCATATATTTT.